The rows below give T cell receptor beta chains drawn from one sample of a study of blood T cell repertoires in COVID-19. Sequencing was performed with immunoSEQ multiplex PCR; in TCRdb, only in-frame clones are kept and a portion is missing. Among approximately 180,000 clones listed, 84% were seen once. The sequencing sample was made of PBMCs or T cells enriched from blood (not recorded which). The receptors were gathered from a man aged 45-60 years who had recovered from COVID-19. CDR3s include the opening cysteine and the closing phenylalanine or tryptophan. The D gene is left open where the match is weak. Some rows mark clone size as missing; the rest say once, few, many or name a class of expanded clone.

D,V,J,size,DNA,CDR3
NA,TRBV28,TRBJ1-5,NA,TGTGCCAGCAGTTCAGGGGTCGGGGGCAATCAGCCCCAGCATTTT,CASSSGVGGNQPQHF
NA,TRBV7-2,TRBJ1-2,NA,TGTGCCAGCAGCCTCCAGAGCGAGGGCAGCTATGGCTACACCTTC,CASSLQSEGSYGYTF
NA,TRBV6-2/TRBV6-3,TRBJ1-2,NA,TGTGCCAGCAGTCCAACTCTGTCTACAGGGCGACTTAACTATGGCTACACCTTC,CASSPTLSTGRLNYGYTF
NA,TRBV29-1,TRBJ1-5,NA,TGCAGCGTTGGGGCAGGGTTGAATCAGCCCCAGCATTTT,CSVGAGLNQPQHF
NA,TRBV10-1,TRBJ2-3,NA,TGCGCCAGCAGTGAAGGACTTGGTGCGAAGGCAGATACGCAGTATTTT,CASSEGLGAKADTQYF
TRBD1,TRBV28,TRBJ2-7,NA,TGTGCCAGCAGCCTAGGCGGGACAGGCCGTTCGGAGCAGTACTTC,CASSLGGTGRSEQYF
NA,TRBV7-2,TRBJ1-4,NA,TGTGCCAGCAGCCTAAGAAGTGTCAGGACTAATGAAAAACTGTTTTTT,CASSLRSVRTNEKLFF
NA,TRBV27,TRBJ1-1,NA,TGTGCCAGCAGTGGGGGCTCTGCAACTGAAGCTTTCTTT,CASSGGSATEAFF
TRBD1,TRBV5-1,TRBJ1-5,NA,TGCGCCAGCAGCCCGACAGGGGGCTTCGGACAGCCCCAGCATTTT,CASSPTGGFGQPQHF
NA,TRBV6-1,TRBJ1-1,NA,TGTGCCAGCAGTGAAGGGAATGAGAGGAGGGATACTGAAGCTTTCTTT,CASSEGNERRDTEAFF
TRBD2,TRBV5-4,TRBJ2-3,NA,TGTGCCAGCAGCGCCAGACTAGCGGGGTTATCAGATACGCAGTATTTT,CASSARLAGLSDTQYF
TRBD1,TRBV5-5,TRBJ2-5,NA,TGTGCCAGCAGCTTGGTTCAGGGGGCTCTTCTAGAGACCCAGTACTTC,CASSLVQGALLETQYF
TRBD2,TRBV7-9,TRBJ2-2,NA,TGTGCCAGCAGCTTACTGATTAGCGGGGGATCCTCCGGGGAGCTGTTTTTT,CASSLLISGGSSGELFF
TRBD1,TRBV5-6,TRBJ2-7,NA,TGTGCCAGCAGCTTGCTATCCGGACAGGGGTCCTACGAGCAGTACTTC,CASSLLSGQGSYEQYF
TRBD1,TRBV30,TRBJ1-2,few,TGTGCCTGGAGTTTTCCGGGACAGGAGGCCCGCGGCTATGGCTACACCTTC,CAWSFPGQEARGYGYTF
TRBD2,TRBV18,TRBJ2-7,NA,TGTGCCAGCTCACCGGGGACTAGCGGGGCCTACGAGCAGTACTTC,CASSPGTSGAYEQYF
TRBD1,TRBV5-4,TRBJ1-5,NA,TGTGCCAGCAGCTTGGGGACAGGGAGCAGCAATCAGCCCCAGCATTTT,CASSLGTGSSNQPQHF
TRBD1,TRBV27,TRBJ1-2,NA,TGTGCCAGCAGTTTATTCGGACAGGGTCAAGGCGGGAACTATGGCTACACCTTC,CASSLFGQGQGGNYGYTF
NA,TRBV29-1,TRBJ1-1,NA,TGCAGCGTTGAAGGAGGATCCCGTTTGAACACTGAAGCTTTCTTT,CSVEGGSRLNTEAFF
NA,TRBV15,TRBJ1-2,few,TGTGCCACCAGCAGAGAGGCCAGGGCGGACGGCTACACCTTC,CATSREARADGYTF
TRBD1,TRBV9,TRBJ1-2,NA,TGTGCCAGCAGCGTATCCCCCTTAGCCCCGGGACAGGGGGAAGACTATGGCTACACCTTC,CASSVSPLAPGQGEDYGYTF
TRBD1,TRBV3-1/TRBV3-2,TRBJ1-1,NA,TGTGCCAGCAGCCAAGGACAGGGGTTATTCACTGAAGCTTTCTTT,CASSQGQGLFTEAFF
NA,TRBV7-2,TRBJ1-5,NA,TGTGCCAGCAGACAGGGTCCCAATCAGCCCCAGCATTTT,CASRQGPNQPQHF
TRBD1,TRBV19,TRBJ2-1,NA,TGTGCCAGTAGTATGGGACAGGGGAATGAGCAGTTCTTC,CASSMGQGNEQFF
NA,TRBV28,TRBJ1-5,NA,TGTGCCAGCAGTTTCCACCAGGGGTTTAGCAATCAGCCCCAGCATTTT,CASSFHQGFSNQPQHF
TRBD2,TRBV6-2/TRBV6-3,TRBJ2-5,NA,TGTGCCAGCAGTTACCTGGAACTAGCGGGGGGGATGTACCAAGAGACCCAGTACTTC,CASSYLELAGGMYQETQYF
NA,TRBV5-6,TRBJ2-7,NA,TGTGCCAGCAGCTTGGGAGCTGACTACGAGCAGTACTTC,CASSLGADYEQYF
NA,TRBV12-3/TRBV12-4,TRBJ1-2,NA,TGTGCCAGCAAGGGACTTGGGGCCTATGGCTACACCTTC,CASKGLGAYGYTF
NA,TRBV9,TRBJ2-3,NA,TGTGCCAGCACCATGGGCGGGATGGATACGCAGTATTTT,CASTMGGMDTQYF
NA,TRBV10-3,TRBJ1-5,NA,TGTGCCATCAGTGAGTTCGGGGATAGCAATCAGCCCCAGCATTTT,CAISEFGDSNQPQHF
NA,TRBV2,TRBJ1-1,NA,TGTGCCAGCAGTGAAATACCGGGACAGAACACTGAAGCTTTCTTT,CASSEIPGQNTEAFF
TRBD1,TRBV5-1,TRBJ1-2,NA,TGCGCCAGCAGCTTGGCGACAGGGGGCGATGGCTACACCTTC,CASSLATGGDGYTF
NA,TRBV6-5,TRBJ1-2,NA,TGTGCCAGCAGTTCACGAGGGGGGGGCTATGGCTACACCTTC,CASSSRGGGYGYTF
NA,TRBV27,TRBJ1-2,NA,TGTGCCAGCAGTTTATCGCGGGGCAGCAGTAACTATGGCTACACCTTC,CASSLSRGSSNYGYTF
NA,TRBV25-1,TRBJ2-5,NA,TGTGCCAGCAGGGGGAGAATGTCAGAGACCCAGTACTTC,CASRGRMSETQYF
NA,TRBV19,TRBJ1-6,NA,TGTGCCAGTAGTGAAGGGAGCTCCTATAATTCACCCCTCCACTTT,CASSEGSSYNSPLHF
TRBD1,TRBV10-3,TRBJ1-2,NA,TGTGCCACGGAACAGGGGGCCCAGCATGGCTACACCTTC,CATEQGAQHGYTF
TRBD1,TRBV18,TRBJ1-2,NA,TGTGCCAGCTCACCACCGACGGGACAGGGTTCTAACTATGGCTACACCTTC,CASSPPTGQGSNYGYTF
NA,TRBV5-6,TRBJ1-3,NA,TGTGCCAGCAGCTTGTCGAATCCGGACACCATATATTTT,CASSLSNPDTIYF
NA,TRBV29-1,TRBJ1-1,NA,TGCAGCGTTGAAGTATCGTGGGCAGGGGTGAACACTGAAGCTTTCTTT,CSVEVSWAGVNTEAFF
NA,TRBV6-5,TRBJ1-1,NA,TGTGCCAGCAGTTACAATTCGGGGAAAGACACTGAAGCTTTCTTT,CASSYNSGKDTEAFF
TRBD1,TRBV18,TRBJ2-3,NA,TGTGCCAGCTCACAGGGGGCAGGGGATATCGCAGATACGCAGTATTTT,CASSQGAGDIADTQYF
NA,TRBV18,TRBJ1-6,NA,TGTGCCAGCTCACCAGGGAGGAAAGAGAATTCACCCCTCCACTTT,CASSPGRKENSPLHF
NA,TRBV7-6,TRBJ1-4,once,TGTGCCAGCAGCCTTGGAGGGTTTGGTAATGAAAAACTGTTTTTT,CASSLGGFGNEKLFF
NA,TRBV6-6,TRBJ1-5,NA,TGTGCCAGCAGTTACAATGGGGGGAGCAAGCCCCAGCATTTT,CASSYNGGSKPQHF
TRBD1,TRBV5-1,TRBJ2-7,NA,TGCGCCAGCAGCTTACCGGGACAGGGATACGAGCAGTACTTC,CASSLPGQGYEQYF
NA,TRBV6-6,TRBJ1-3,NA,TGTGCCAGCAGCCTCTACAGCTCTGGAAACACCATATATTTT,CASSLYSSGNTIYF
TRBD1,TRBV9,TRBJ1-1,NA,TGTGCCAGCAGCGAACAGGGGACGGAGAACACTGAAGCTTTCTTT,CASSEQGTENTEAFF
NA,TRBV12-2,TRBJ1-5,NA,TGTGCAAGTCGCCATGGAGGGGGCAATGATCAGCCCCAGCATTTT,CASRHGGGNDQPQHF
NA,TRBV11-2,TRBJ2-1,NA,TGTGCCAGCAGCACCCTGCAGGGCGATGAGCAGTTCTTC,CASSTLQGDEQFF
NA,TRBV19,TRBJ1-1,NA,TGTGCCAGTAGTGCCCCGAGTCTAATGAACACTGAAGCTTTCTTT,CASSAPSLMNTEAFF
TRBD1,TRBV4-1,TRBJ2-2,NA,TGCGCCAGCAGCCCACAGGGGGCAGGTGGACGAGACACCGGGGAGCTGTTTTTT,CASSPQGAGGRDTGELFF
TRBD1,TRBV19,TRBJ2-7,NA,TGTGCCAGTAGTACCCCGAGACAGGGATCGGGCTACGAGCAGTACTTC,CASSTPRQGSGYEQYF
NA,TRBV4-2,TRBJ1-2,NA,TGTGCCAGCAGCCAAGAGGGCAGGGTAATGAACGATGGCTACACCTTC,CASSQEGRVMNDGYTF
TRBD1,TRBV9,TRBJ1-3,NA,TGTGCCAGCAGCGTAGGGACAGGGGGCGCCGACACCATATATTTT,CASSVGTGGADTIYF
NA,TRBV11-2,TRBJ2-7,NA,TGTGCCAGCAGCTTACGTCGGAGAGGCAACTACGAGCAGTACTTC,CASSLRRRGNYEQYF